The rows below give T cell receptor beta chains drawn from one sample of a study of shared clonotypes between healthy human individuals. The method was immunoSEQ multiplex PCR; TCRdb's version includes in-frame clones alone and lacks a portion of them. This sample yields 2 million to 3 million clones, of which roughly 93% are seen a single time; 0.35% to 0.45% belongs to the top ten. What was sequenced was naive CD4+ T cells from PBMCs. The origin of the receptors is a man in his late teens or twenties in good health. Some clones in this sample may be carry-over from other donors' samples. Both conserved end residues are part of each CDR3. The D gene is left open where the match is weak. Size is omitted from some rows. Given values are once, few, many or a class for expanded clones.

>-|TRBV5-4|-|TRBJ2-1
CASSRDSAYNEQFF
TGTGCCAGCAGTAGGGACTCGGCCTACAATGAGCAGTTCTTC
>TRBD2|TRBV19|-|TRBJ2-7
CASSIGEGRASGRFDEQYF
TGTGCCAGTAGTATAGGCGAAGGGAGGGCTAGCGGGAGGTTCGACGAGCAGTACTTC
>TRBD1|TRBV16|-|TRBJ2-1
CASRLSAGGNEQFF
TGTGCCAGCAGACTTTCGGCAGGGGGCAATGAGCAGTTCTTC
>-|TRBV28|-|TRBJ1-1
CASSLRGGGGTEAFF
TGTGCCAGCAGTTTAAGGGGGGGAGGAGGTACTGAAGCTTTCTTT
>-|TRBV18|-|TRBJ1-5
CASSPGEFQPQHF
TGTGCCAGCTCACCAGGGGAGTTTCAGCCCCAGCATTTT
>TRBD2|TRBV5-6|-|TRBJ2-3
CASTDSGTRVSTDTQYF
TGTGCCAGCACCGATTCCGGGACTAGGGTGAGCACAGATACGCAGTATTTT
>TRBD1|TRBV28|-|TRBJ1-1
CASTEGQGAFLAFF
TGTGCCAGCACCGAGGGACAGGGGGCCTTTTTAGCTTTCTTT
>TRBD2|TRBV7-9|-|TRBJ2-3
CASSTLAGGGADTQYF
TGTGCCAGCAGCACGTTAGCGGGAGGGGGAGCAGATACGCAGTATTTT
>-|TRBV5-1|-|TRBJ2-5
CASSLTRETQYF
TGCGCCAGCAGCTTGACTCGAGAGACCCAGTACTTC
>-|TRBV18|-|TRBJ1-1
CASSPKVQNTEAFF
TGTGCCAGCTCACCGAAAGTTCAGAACACTGAAGCTTTCTTT
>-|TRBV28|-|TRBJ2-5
CASSLSLRGETQYF
TGTGCCAGCAGTTTGAGCCTCAGGGGAGAGACCCAGTACTTC
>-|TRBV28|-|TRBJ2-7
CASKQGAGYEQYF
TGTGCCAGCAAACAGGGTGCGGGCTACGAGCAGTACTTC
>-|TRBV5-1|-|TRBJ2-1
CASTVSSYNEQFF
TGCGCCAGCACTGTTAGCTCCTACAATGAGCAGTTCTTC
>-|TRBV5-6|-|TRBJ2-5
CASSFRAGSETQYF
TGTGCCAGCAGCTTCCGGGCAGGGTCAGAGACCCAGTACTTC
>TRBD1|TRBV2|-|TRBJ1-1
CASRKTGGTEAFF
TGTGCCAGCCGCAAAACAGGGGGAACTGAAGCTTTCTTT
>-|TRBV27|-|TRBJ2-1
CATRQPYNEQFF
TGTGCCACGAGACAGCCCTACAATGAGCAGTTCTTC
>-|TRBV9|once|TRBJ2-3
CASKLGLTTDTQYF
TGTGCCAGCAAACTTGGACTAACCACAGATACGCAGTATTTT
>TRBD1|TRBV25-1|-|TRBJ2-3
CASTSGGAWDTQYF
TGTGCCAGCACCTCAGGGGGCGCATGGGATACGCAGTATTTT
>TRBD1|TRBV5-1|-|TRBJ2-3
CASSPHRGQAMSGQYF
TGCGCCAGCAGCCCCCACCGGGGACAGGCTATGAGCGGGCAGTATTTT
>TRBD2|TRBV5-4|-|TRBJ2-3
CASSLWAAGVTDTQYF
TGTGCCAGCAGCTTGTGGGCGGCGGGAGTGACAGATACGCAGTATTTT
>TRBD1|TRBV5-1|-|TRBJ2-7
CASSQGQNTYEQYF
TGCGCCAGCAGCCAGGGACAGAATACCTACGAGCAGTACTTC
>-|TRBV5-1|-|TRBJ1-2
CASSPNRDPGYTF
TGCGCCAGCAGCCCAAACAGGGATCCTGGCTACACCTTC
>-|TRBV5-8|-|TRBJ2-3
CASSLRVGNTDTQYF
TGTGCCAGCAGCCTCCGAGTCGGTAACACAGATACGCAGTATTTT
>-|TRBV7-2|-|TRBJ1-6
CASSLAARYDSPLHF
TGTGCCAGCAGCTTGGCGGCCCGATATGATTCACCCCTCCACTTT
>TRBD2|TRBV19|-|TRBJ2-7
CASSMTITPQSGRGEQYF
TGTGCCAGTAGTATGACTATAACACCCCAGAGCGGGAGAGGGGAGCAGTACTTC
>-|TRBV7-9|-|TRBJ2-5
CASSAAGEQYF
TGTGCCAGCAGCGCAGCTGGGGAGCAGTACTTC
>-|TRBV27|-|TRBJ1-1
CASSLLGNTEAFF
TGTGCCAGCAGTTTACTAGGGAACACTGAAGCTTTCTTT
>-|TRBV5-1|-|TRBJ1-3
CASSPQDGRSGNTIYF
TGCGCCAGCAGCCCGCAGGACGGCCGCTCTGGAAACACCATATATTTT
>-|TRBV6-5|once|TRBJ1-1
CASSSARTSNTEAFF
TGTGCCAGCAGTTCGGCTAGGACATCGAACACTGAAGCTTTCTTT
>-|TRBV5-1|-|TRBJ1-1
CASSPDRMNTEAFF
TGCGCCAGCAGCCCAGACAGGATGAACACTGAAGCTTTCTTT